The clone carrying this T cell receptor beta chain was found a few times. What it binds is not known. Together with a sample-barcoded 5' primer, a J-beta primer mix was included in a second PCR lasting about 7 to 11 cycles. Every sample produced at least 2.5 million CDR3-containing paired-end reads. In TCRdb, the 5' RACE reads were re-called with MiXCR into one record per CDR3 protein. There are under 2 million distinct CDR3 sequences in the sample; roughly 32% occur only once, and roughly 10% lies in the top ten. Trimming pared 5 bases from V and 7 bases from J, leaving 14 bases between. This CDR3 is 12 amino acids long. The germline CDR1 and CDR2 sequences are DFQATT and SNEGSKA (reference sequence). The source of the sample is a study of blood T cells in healthy people across ages. Notes on the study in general: No conclusive comparison of naive versus antigen-experienced cells was possible with unsorted PBMCs. Per-million-T-cell TCR beta diversity fell roughly linearly with age. Estimates drawn from one million T cells were deemed to understate diversity.

This TCR came from a woman aged 30 to 39 in good health. Sequences were obtained from blood. This sequence joins TRBV20-1 and TRBJ1-1; perhaps TRBD1 as D (6 bases). CDR3 region: CSAFYDRYEAFF. Written as DNA, the CDR3 is TGCAGTGCTTTCTACGACAGGTATGAAGCTTTCTTT.